This T cell receptor (beta chain) was recorded in a study of CD8+ T cells in alopecia areata. Treatment defined: oral pan-JAK inhibitor, 5-10 mg twice daily. The authors extracted RNA and reverse transcribed it into cDNA as the sequencing template. Libraries were prepared by immunoSEQ multiplex PCR; TCRdb keeps only in-frame clonotypes and omits some of them. The data show approximately 120,000 clones, with 60% to 65% seen just once and more than 5.5% held by the top ten. V dropped 4 bases and J dropped 3; count of bases not matched to a gene: 5. CDR1 and CDR2 (germline): SGHRS, YFSETQ. The CDR3 is 15 amino acids.

The chain combines TRBV5-1 with TRBJ2-3, with 10 bases that match TRBD2. This clonotype was sampled from a human donor with alopecia areata. The sequencing used CD4+ T cells sorted from blood, collected at week 4, from a patient treated with tofacitinib. This chain's CDR3 is CASSPGLALTDTQYF. DNA for the CDR3: TGCGCCAGCAGCCCGGGACTAGCGCTTACAGATACGCAGTATTTT.